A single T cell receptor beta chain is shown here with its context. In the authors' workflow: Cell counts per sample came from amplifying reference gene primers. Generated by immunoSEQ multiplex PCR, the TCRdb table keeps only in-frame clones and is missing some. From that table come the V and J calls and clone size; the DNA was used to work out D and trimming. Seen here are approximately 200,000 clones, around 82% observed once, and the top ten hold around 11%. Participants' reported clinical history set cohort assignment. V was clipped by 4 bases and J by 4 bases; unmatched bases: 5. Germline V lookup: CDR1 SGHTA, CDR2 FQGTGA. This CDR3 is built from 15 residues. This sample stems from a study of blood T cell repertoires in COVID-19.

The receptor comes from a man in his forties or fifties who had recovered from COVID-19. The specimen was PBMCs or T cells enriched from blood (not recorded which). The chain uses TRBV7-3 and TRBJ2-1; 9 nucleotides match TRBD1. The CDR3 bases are TGTGCCAGCAGCTCCGGGACAGGGCGGTACAATGAGCAGTTCTTC. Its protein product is CASSSGTGRYNEQFF.